These 25 T cell receptor beta chains share one sample of origin, sequenced in a study of early T cells in non-severe SARS-CoV-2 infection. TCRdb processed the 5' RACE reads anew with MiXCR; each CDR3 protein has one entry. The sample carries nearly 70,000 distinct CDR3 sequences, 4.6% recorded once. The material was whole blood, obtained at baseline. The receptors shown here come from an adult who was a healthcare worker with PCR-confirmed SARS-CoV-2 infection or an uninfected control (not recorded which). The donor label of this sample is uncertain.

This clonotype was recorded many times. The V gene is TRBV12-3 or TRBV12-4, the J gene TRBJ2-3; D unresolved. This CDR3 comprises 15 residues. The V gene lost 7 bases and the J gene lost 2 bases, with 16 bases spanning the gap. As DNA, the CDR3 is TGTGCCAGCACCCGTGGGGATAGGGCCACAGATACGCAGTATTTT. Residues: CASTRGDRATDTQYF.

This clonotype was found a few times. CDR3 nucleotide sequence: TGTGCCAGCAGCTTCTCGACACCGGGACAGGGGACGGTGGAGCTGTTTTTT. It is translated as CASSFSTPGQGTVELFF. V and J are TRBV11-2 and TRBJ2-2; 10 positions match TRBD1. CDR3 length: 17 residues. The germline V gene encodes CDR1 SGHAT and CDR2 FQNNGV. Trimming took 3 bases from V and 10 from J; bases not matched to a gene: 14.

A word on this clonotype: A single base separates this from a much larger clone, so it may be a read error. This rearrangement joins TRBV10-3 to TRBJ2-1, with 7 bases lining up with TRBD2. CDR3 length: 16 amino acids. Germline CDR1 and CDR2: ENHRY and SYGVKD. The CDR3 bases are TGTGTCATCAGTGGGGCTAGCGGCGGTTCCTACAATGAGCAGTTCTTC. It yields the protein CVISGASGGSYNEQFF.

The gene calls are TRBV9 and TRBJ2-5; a possible D gene is TRBD1 (6 bases). Germline V gene data show CDR1 as SGDLS and CDR2 as YYNGEE. V lost 3 bases to trimming and J lost 1 base, with 13 bases between them. The CDR3 is made up of 15 amino acids. The CDR3 DNA sequence: TGTGCCAGCAGCGGTACCGAGACAGGCCAAGAGACCCAGTACTTC. It is translated as CASSGTETGQETQYF. The complete variable domain, with remaining parts taken from reference TRBV9 and TRBJ2-5, reads DSGVTQTPKHLITATGQRVTLRCSPRSGDLSVYWYQQSLDQGLQFLIQYYNGEERAKGNILERFSAQQFPDLHSELNLSSLELGDSALYFCASSGTETGQETQYFGPGTRLLVL.

The chain has TRBV6-2 or TRBV6-3 and TRBJ1-2, with D uncertain. The CDR3 covers 14 residues. The germline V and J ends were trimmed by 2 bases and 2 bases, with 9 bases remaining between them. Germline-derived CDR1 and CDR2 are MNHEY and SVGEGT. The CDR3 loop is CASSYEDGNYGYTF. DNA of the CDR3: TGTGCCAGCAGTTACGAAGACGGGAACTATGGCTACACCTTC.

This clonotype has just a few counts. The chain combines TRBV14 with TRBJ2-5; D possibly corresponds to TRBD1 (6 bases). Germline V gene lookup returns CDR1 SGHDN and CDR2 FVKESK. Trimming took off 3 bases at V and 4 bases at J, with 12 bases between the two ends. The CDR3 runs to 14 residues. The CDR3, as DNA: TGTGCCAGCAGCCAGTACAGGGTTGGAGAGACCCAGTACTTC. Amino acids: CASSQYRVGETQYF.

The sample holds many counts of this clonotype. This chain links TRBV20-1 with TRBJ2-2, with 10 bases matching TRBD1. Germline V gives CDR1 DFQATT, CDR2 SNEGSKA (reference sequence). Trimming took 3 bases from V and 2 from J; bases not matched to a gene: 3. The CDR3 extends over 15 amino acids. The CDR3 DNA reads as TGCAGTGCTAGGACAGGGGGCAGTAACACCGGGGAGCTGTTTTTT. It translates to CSARTGGSNTGELFF.

The chain combines TRBV14 with TRBJ2-7, with D possibly matching TRBD2 (6 bases). CDR3 length: 15 residues. V lost 4 bases, J lost 5 bases, and 18 bases lay in between. CDR1 and CDR2 from the germline V gene are SGHDN and FVKESK. CDR3 sequence: CASSLRLSGGDEQYF. CDR3 sequence (DNA): TGTGCCAGCAGCCTGCGGCTCTCAGGAGGGGACGAGCAGTACTTC.

J is TRBJ2-7 and V is TRBV6-1, with D tentatively TRBD1 (6 bases). CDR3 length: 14 amino acids. Germline CDR1 and CDR2: MNHNS and SASEGT. The ends were cut back, 0 bases at V and 4 bases at J, with 10 bases in the middle. CDR3 region: CASSEAGQIYEQYF. The CDR3 DNA reads as TGTGCCAGCAGTGAAGCCGGACAGATATACGAGCAGTACTTC.

This clonotype was detected a few times. This chain connects TRBV24-1 to TRBJ1-1; D unclear. V lost 5 bases and J lost 9, with 6 bases in between. CDR1 KGHDR and CDR2 SFDVKD come from the germline V gene. The CDR3 totals 10 residues. CDR3 protein: CATSGQKAFF. The CDR3 DNA sequence: TGTGCCACCAGTGGGCAGAAAGCTTTCTTT.

This chain uses TRBV28 with TRBJ1-6, with D perhaps TRBD1 (5 bases). Trimming cost V 5 bases and J 10 bases, with 15 bases left between them. Germline CDR1 is MDHEN and CDR2 is SYDVKM. The CDR3 runs 14 residues. The CDR3 here is CASSPTGHRSPLHF. CDR3 bases: TGTGCCAGCAGTCCCACAGGACACCGGTCACCCCTCCACTTT.

This clonotype was picked up a small number of times. The chain couples TRBV7-6 to TRBJ2-2; the D is unclear. Between the trimmed V and J ends, which lost 2 bases and 0 bases, there was a span of 7 bases. This CDR3 spans 15 amino acids. Per the germline V gene, CDR1 is SGHVS and CDR2 is FNYEAQ. CDR3 bases: TGTGCCAGCAGCTTATTAAGCACGAACACCGGGGAGCTGTTTTTT. Protein product: CASSLLSTNTGELFF.

This clonotype was seen only a few times. The chain is built from TRBV19 and TRBJ2-5, with unresolved D. There are 15 residues in the CDR3. V was clipped by 5 bases and J by 1 base, with 14 bases between them. Per germline, CDR1 LNHDA and CDR2 SQIVND (reference sequence). The CDR3 loop reads CASSQGALTQETQYF. CDR3 DNA: TGTGCCAGTAGTCAAGGAGCTTTAACCCAAGAGACCCAGTACTTC.

This clonotype has more than one count but fewer than ten. This chain joins TRBV5-6 and TRBJ1-6, with TRBD1 matching over 7 bases. The J segment lost 5 bases and the V segment lost 4 bases, leaving 6 bases of the junction unmatched. This CDR3 is 15 amino acids long. The V gene's germline CDR1 is SGHDT and CDR2 YYEEEE. CDR3 sequence: CASSIRQGHNSPLHF. The CDR3 DNA reads as TGTGCCAGCAGCATCCGACAGGGCCATAATTCACCCCTCCACTTT.

This clonotype was observed a few times. This chain links TRBV10-2 with TRBJ2-3, with 10 bases fitting TRBD2. V lost 4 bases, J lost 0 bases, and 10 bases stayed unmatched. Germline V lookup: CDR1 WSHSY, CDR2 SAAADI. CDR3 length: 18 residues. The CDR3: CASSVGLAGDSSTDTQYF. As DNA, the CDR3 is TGCGCCAGCAGTGTGGGGCTAGCGGGGGATTCTAGCACAGATACGCAGTATTTT.

This clonotype was seen at least ten times. The rearrangement joins TRBV6-4 to TRBJ2-7; 9 positions match TRBD2. V shed 4 bases, J shed 1 base, and the junction held 2 bases outside the gene matches. CDR3 length: 14 residues. Germline V gene data show CDR1 as MRHNA and CDR2 as SNTAGT. This CDR3 is CASSALAGSYEQYF. CDR3 DNA: TGTGCCAGCAGTGCCCTAGCGGGGTCCTACGAGCAGTACTTC.

The chain has TRBV7-6 and TRBJ2-7; possibly TRBD1 for D (6 bases). The CDR3 length is 13 residues. Germline-derived CDR1 and CDR2 are SGHVS and FNYEAQ. Trimming shortened V by 7 bases and J by 0 bases, and 10 bases separated the two germline ends. The CDR3 spells CASTVRGSYEQYF. The CDR3 bases are TGTGCCAGCACCGTCAGGGGCTCCTACGAGCAGTACTTC.

The rearrangement uses TRBV10-3 and TRBJ2-3; a possible D gene is TRBD1 (5 bases). This CDR3 spans 15 amino acids. Germline assignment: CDR1 ENHRY and CDR2 SYGVKD. V was shortened by 0 bases and J by 2 bases, with 9 bases between the two germline ends. Written as DNA, the CDR3 is TGTGCCATCAGTGAGTCAGGCAGGGACACAGATACGCAGTATTTT. Amino acid sequence: CAISESGRDTDTQYF.

The CDR3 nucleotides read TGTGCCAGCAGTCCCCGGGGGCACTATGGCTACACCTTC. It yields the protein CASSPRGHYGYTF. The V call is TRBV28, the J call TRBJ1-2; a possible D gene is TRBD1 (6 bases). The CDR3 sequence is 13 residues long. The germline V gene has CDR1 MDHEN and CDR2 SYDVKM. V lost 5 bases and J 3 bases, leaving 10 bases between the germline ends.

This clonotype was counted many times. The gene calls are TRBV7-8 and TRBJ2-2; 12 positions match TRBD2. Germline CDR1 SGHVS, CDR2 FQNEAQ. This CDR3 spans 16 amino acids. The V and J ends lost 5 bases and 7 bases, in that order; junction bases with no gene match: 8. The CDR3 is CASSLRTSGVVGELFF. DNA for the CDR3: TGTGCCAGCAGCCTACGGACTAGCGGGGTGGTCGGGGAGCTGTTTTTT.

This clonotype was picked up many times. The CDR3 here is CASSLDGRGGNQPQHF. The CDR3 coding sequence is TGTGCCAGCAGCTTAGACGGTAGGGGTGGCAATCAGCCCCAGCATTTT. The chain recombines TRBV7-2 with TRBJ1-5, with D maybe TRBD1 (5 bases). The V gene lost 1 base and the J gene lost 2 bases, with 12 bases spanning the gap. The CDR3 spans 16 residues. The V gene's germline CDR1 is SGHTA and CDR2 FQGNSA.

Many counts were recorded for this clonotype. V is TRBV6-5 and J is TRBJ1-2, with TRBD1 matching 8 bases. J was trimmed by 1 base and V by 5 bases; bases with no gene match: 3. This CDR3 has 14 residues. The V gene's germline CDR1 is MNHEY and CDR2 SVGAGI. The CDR3 here is CASSKDRDNYGYTF. The CDR3 DNA reads TGTGCCAGCAGTAAGGACAGGGATAACTATGGCTACACCTTC.

The V gene is TRBV11-2, the J gene TRBJ2-5; D is unclear. The CDR3 covers 11 residues. Trimming cost V 4 bases and J 5 bases, with 5 bases left between them. Germline CDR1 and CDR2: SGHAT and FQNNGV. The CDR3 is CASSYMETQYF. CDR3 sequence (DNA): TGTGCCAGCAGCTACATGGAGACCCAGTACTTC.

This clonotype occurred many times. The chain employs TRBV5-1 and TRBJ2-5, with D possibly being TRBD2 (5 bases). Trimming took off 4 bases at V and 4 bases at J, with 20 bases between the two ends. The CDR3 totals 16 residues. CDR1 SGHRS and CDR2 YFSETQ come from the germline V gene. This CDR3 is CASSPQTLGRGETQYF. In DNA form, the CDR3 reads TGCGCCAGCAGCCCTCAGACACTAGGACGTGGAGAGACCCAGTACTTC.

This clonotype came up a few times. This chain joins TRBV2 and TRBJ1-1, with D unclear. The CDR3 sequence is 13 residues long. Per germline, CDR1 SNHLY and CDR2 FYNNEI. V was pared by 2 bases and J by 4 bases, with 8 bases between. The CDR3: CASSERGTTEAFF. CDR3 DNA: TGTGCCAGCAGTGAACGGGGAACCACTGAAGCTTTCTTT.